Below, 5 T cell receptor beta chains from the same sample are listed, as sequenced in a study of control samples from healthy donors and cancer patients. TCRdb's table, derived via immunoSEQ multiplex PCR, lists solely in-frame clones and lacks some. The sample carries tens of thousands of clones, 88% recorded once. The sequencing sample was made of blood. Receptors originate from a woman aged 45-59 years in good health.

The V call is TRBV6-5, the J call TRBJ1-1; 7 positions agree with TRBD1. Germline lookup yields CDR1 MNHEY and CDR2 SVGAGI. The V gene end was trimmed by 8 bases and the J gene end by 0 bases; junction bases not matched to a gene: 9. The CDR3 has 15 residues. The CDR3 coding sequence is TGTGCCAGCGGACCTCCAGGGGGTATGAACACTGAAGCTTTCTTT. Protein sequence: CASGPPGGMNTEAFF.

This clone was picked up one time. The V and J genes are TRBV2 and TRBJ2-1; D is ambiguous. The CDR3 is 14 amino acids. The germline gives CDR1 SNHLY, CDR2 FYNNEI. V lost 6 bases and J 0 bases, leaving 9 bases between the germline ends. CDR3 residues: CASSYPSSYNEQFF. The CDR3 coding sequence is TGTGCCAGCAGCTACCCAAGCTCCTACAATGAGCAGTTCTTC.

The chain recombines TRBV14 with TRBJ1-1; D remains unclear. The ends were cut back, 0 bases at V and 3 bases at J, with 8 bases in the middle. CDR3 length equals 14 residues. Germline V gene data show CDR1 as SGHDN and CDR2 as FVKESK. The CDR3 spells CASSQEPTYTEAFF. Written as DNA, the CDR3 is TGTGCCAGCAGCCAAGAGCCCACCTACACTGAAGCTTTCTTT.

The V and J genes are TRBV6-1 and TRBJ1-6; 10 nucleotides align to TRBD1. The CDR3 length is 18 residues. V shed 3 bases, J shed 6 bases, and the junction held 11 bases outside the gene matches. The germline V gene encodes CDR1 MNHNS and CDR2 SASEGT. The CDR3 region is CASSDSAGTGVGNSPLHF. CDR3 DNA: TGTGCCAGCAGTGATTCCGCCGGGACAGGGGTTGGTAATTCACCCCTCCACTTT.

CDR3 in DNA: TGTGCCAGCAGCCAAAATGCGGGGGGGGCTGGGGAGACCCAGTACTTC. Translation gives CASSQNAGGAGETQYF. The V call is TRBV3-1 (or the pseudogene TRBV3-2), the J call TRBJ2-5, with 9 bases lining up with TRBD2. Germline V lookup: CDR1 LGHDT, CDR2 YNNKEL (reference sequence). The CDR3 loop spans 16 amino acids. After removal of 2 bases from V and 5 bases from J, the junction contained 9 bases not matched to a gene.